Listed below are T cell receptor beta chains from one sample, sequenced in a study of blood T cell repertoires in COVID-19. Only in-frame clones appear in the TCRdb table, and some are missing; sequencing was by immunoSEQ multiplex PCR. The data show about half a million clones, with roughly nine tenths seen just once and more than 7.5% held by the top ten. What was sequenced was PBMCs or T cells enriched from blood (not recorded which). The receptors shown here come from a woman in her fifties or sixties who had recovered from COVID-19. Each CDR3 is given with its conserved first and last residue. D genes are given only for firm matches. For some rows the clone size is stated as once, few or many, or as a class when expanded; others skip it.

j_gene: TRBJ2-3
v_gene: TRBV30
abundance: NA
d_gene: NA
CDR3aa: CAWSVRSGHTDTQYF
CDR3nt: TGTGCCTGGAGTGTACGGAGCGGGCACACAGATACGCAGTATTTT

j_gene: TRBJ1-4
v_gene: TRBV7-9
abundance: NA
d_gene: NA
CDR3aa: CASSLYGSSTNEKLFF
CDR3nt: TGTGCCAGCAGCTTATACGGGAGTTCAACTAATGAAAAACTGTTTTTT

j_gene: TRBJ1-1
v_gene: TRBV7-9
abundance: NA
d_gene: NA
CDR3aa: CASSLLAGIYTEAFF
CDR3nt: TGTGCCAGCAGCTTGTTGGCAGGAATATACACTGAAGCTTTCTTT

j_gene: TRBJ2-7
v_gene: TRBV23-1
abundance: NA
d_gene: NA
CDR3aa: CASSQSFRLGYEQYF
CDR3nt: TGCGCCAGCAGTCAATCGTTCAGACTGGGCTACGAGCAGTACTTC

j_gene: TRBJ1-2
v_gene: TRBV3-1/TRBV3-2
abundance: NA
d_gene: NA
CDR3aa: CASSQVTGNYGYTF
CDR3nt: TGTGCCAGCAGCCAAGTGACTGGTAACTATGGCTACACCTTC

j_gene: TRBJ1-1
v_gene: TRBV11-3
abundance: NA
d_gene: TRBD1
CDR3aa: CASSRDRATLNTEAFF
CDR3nt: TGTGCCAGCAGCAGGGACAGGGCGACCCTGAACACTGAAGCTTTCTTT

j_gene: TRBJ1-1
v_gene: TRBV14
abundance: NA
d_gene: NA
CDR3aa: CASSPYGETEAFF
CDR3nt: TGTGCCAGCAGCCCCTACGGGGAGACTGAAGCTTTCTTT

j_gene: TRBJ1-3
v_gene: TRBV3-1/TRBV3-2
abundance: few
d_gene: NA
CDR3aa: CAIPNGNTIYF
CDR3nt: TGTGCCATCCCTAACGGAAACACCATATATTTT

j_gene: TRBJ2-3
v_gene: TRBV4-1
abundance: NA
d_gene: TRBD2
CDR3aa: CASSQGRSGGADTQYF
CDR3nt: TGCGCCAGCAGCCAAGGGCGTAGCGGGGGGGCAGATACGCAGTATTTT

j_gene: TRBJ2-1
v_gene: TRBV7-2
abundance: once
d_gene: TRBD2
CDR3aa: CASSFRLAGDPQRFF
CDR3nt: TGTGCCAGCAGCTTCCGACTAGCGGGGGACCCCCAGCGGTTCTTC

j_gene: TRBJ1-5
v_gene: TRBV19
abundance: NA
d_gene: NA
CDR3aa: CASGPRGINQPQHF
CDR3nt: TGTGCCAGTGGCCCCCGGGGAATAAATCAGCCCCAGCATTTT